This entry lists 22 T cell receptor beta chains sequenced from one sample in a study of T cells in Graves' hyperthyroidism and ophthalmopathy. TCR beta CDR3 region amplification was performed from RNA transcripts. HTBI primers drove first-round RT-PCR of the TCR CDR3. TCRdb fed the multiplex PCR reads into MiXCR, producing one record per CDR3 protein. The data show around 350,000 distinct CDR3 sequences, roughly 25% seen once. The material sequenced was blood. The receptor source for this set is a man between 50 and 59 years old with Graves' hyperthyroidism.

This chain uses TRBV4-1 with TRBJ2-7; TRBD1 matches 9 bases. The trim removed 0 bases at V and 2 bases at J, leaving 8 bases unmatched. CDR1 is MGHRA, CDR2 YSYEKL, per germline. The CDR3 covers 17 residues. The CDR3: CASSQDFSGQGTYEQYF. For the CDR3, the DNA is TGCGCCAGCAGCCAAGATTTTTCGGGACAGGGTACCTACGAGCAGTACTTC.

The chain employs TRBV7-2 and TRBJ2-4; D is undetermined. The V end was cut by 5 bases, the J end by 0 bases, with 11 bases between. The CDR3 is made up of 15 amino acids. Germline lookup yields CDR1 SGHTA and CDR2 FQGNSA. The CDR3 is CASSPPKLAKNIQYF. The CDR3 DNA sequence: TGTGCCAGCAGCCCTCCGAAGCTAGCCAAAAACATTCAGTACTTC.

There are a few counts of this clonotype. The J gene is TRBJ2-1, the V gene TRBV5-6; D is unresolved. The ends were cut back, 0 bases at V and 12 bases at J, with 10 bases in the middle. The CDR3 contains 12 residues. CDR1 is SGHDT and CDR2 is YYEEEE in the germline V gene. CDR3 sequence reads: CASSLVGIGQFF. Here the CDR3 DNA reads TGTGCCAGCAGCTTGGTCGGTATTGGGCAGTTCTTC.

This clonotype was seen a handful of times. J is TRBJ1-2 and V is TRBV2; a weak D match, TRBD1 (5 bases). Trimming pared 8 bases from V and 7 bases from J, leaving 17 bases between. CDR3 length equals 13 residues. Germline V gene lookup returns CDR1 SNHLY and CDR2 FYNNEI. The CDR3 here is CASGSGNSGGYTF. The DNA of the CDR3 is TGTGCCAGCGGCTCAGGGAATAGCGGTGGCTACACCTTC.

This clonotype was counted ten times or more. The chain is built from TRBV7-6 and TRBJ2-1, with TRBD2 identical over 8 bases. The germline gives CDR1 SGHVS, CDR2 FNYEAQ. V dropped 5 bases and J dropped 5; count of bases not matched to a gene: 8. This CDR3 region has 15 residues. CDR3 bases: TGTGCCAGCAGCCAGTCAAGCGGGAGAGACAATGAGCAGTTCTTC. Encoded protein: CASSQSSGRDNEQFF.

The rearrangement uses TRBV9 and TRBJ2-1, with D unclear. Germline CDR1 reads SGDLS; CDR2 reads YYNGEE. V was shortened by 4 bases and J by 10 bases, with 15 bases between the two germline ends. The CDR3 is made up of 13 amino acids. The CDR3 nucleotides read TGTGCCAGCAGCCCCTCTGTCGCACAGGAGCAGTTCTTC. Encoded protein: CASSPSVAQEQFF.

The chain uses TRBV6-5 and TRBJ2-3; no clear D gene. Looked up from germline, CDR1 is MNHEY and CDR2 is SVGAGI. V lost 3 bases, J lost 3 bases, and 13 bases lay in between. This CDR3 spans 15 amino acids. The CDR3 is CASSYGLSGTDTQYF. The CDR3, as DNA: TGTGCCAGCAGTTATGGGCTTAGTGGGACAGATACGCAGTATTTT.

V gene TRBV20-1 combines with J gene TRBJ2-5; D remains unclear. CDR3 size: 14 residues. Trimming stripped 6 bases from V and 2 bases from J, with 16 bases between. Germline values: CDR1 DFQATT, CDR2 SNEGSKA (reference sequence). This chain's CDR3 is CSADTPQQQETQYF. For the CDR3, the DNA is TGCAGTGCCGACACCCCCCAACAGCAAGAGACCCAGTACTTC.

The table lists this clonotype with a few counts. V gene TRBV20-1 combines with J gene TRBJ2-7; 10 nucleotides agree with TRBD1. V shed 0 bases and J 4 bases; nucleotides not matched to a gene: 3. CDR1 and CDR2 from the germline V gene are DFQATT and SNEGSKA (reference sequence). The CDR3 covers 14 residues. The CDR3 sequence is CSARDPGQGYEQYF. Written as DNA, the CDR3 is TGCAGTGCTAGAGACCCGGGACAGGGGTACGAGCAGTACTTC.

This clonotype was recorded many times. In DNA form, the CDR3 reads TGTGCCAGCAACAGGGGGGCTGAAGCTTTCTTT. It codes for CASNRGAEAFF. This sequence joins TRBV27 and TRBJ1-1, with TRBD1 matching 8 bases. V lost 7 bases to trimming and J lost 6 bases; unmatched junction nucleotides: 1. This CDR3 has 11 residues. Germline-derived CDR1 and CDR2 are MNHEY and SMNVEV (reference sequence).

This clonotype has at least ten counts. The J gene is TRBJ2-7, the V gene TRBV5-1; no firm D call. This CDR3 spans 13 amino acids. Between the trimmed V and J ends, which lost 4 bases and 3 bases, there was a span of 11 bases. Germline lookup yields CDR1 SGHRS and CDR2 YFSETQ. Here the CDR3 reads CASSQSLNYEQYF. In DNA, the CDR3 is TGCGCCAGCAGCCAGAGTCTGAACTACGAGCAGTACTTC.

This clonotype was observed many times. The genes are TRBV11-2 and TRBJ2-5, with unresolved D. The CDR3 is 11 amino acids. Trimming removed 5 bases from V and 2 bases from J, with 3 bases in between. Germline V CDR1 and CDR2: SGHAT, FQNNGV. Written as DNA, the CDR3 is TGTGCCAGCAGCAATCAAGAGACCCAGTACTTC. Its translation is CASSNQETQYF.

This clonotype has a count of ten or more. This chain connects TRBV12-3 or TRBV12-4 to TRBJ2-3; 8 positions agree with TRBD1. The V and J ends lost 4 bases and 6 bases, in that order; junction bases with no gene match: 6. The CDR3 totals 14 residues. The CDR3 nucleotides are TGTGCCAGCAGTTCAGGACAGGGTTCGGATACGCAGTATTTT. It yields the protein CASSSGQGSDTQYF.

This clonotype was seen a handful of times. V and J are TRBV6-1 and TRBJ1-1, with D hard to call. The CDR3 is 14 residues long. V shed 5 bases and J shed 9 bases, with 19 bases lying between them. CDR1 and CDR2 (germline): MNHNS, SASEGT. The CDR3 nucleotides read TGTGCCAGCAGTTCGGGTCGGTGGAGCCTTAAAGCTTTCTTT. Translation gives CASSSGRWSLKAFF.

This chain connects TRBV5-1 to TRBJ2-1, with D hard to call. The CDR3 sequence is 15 residues long. Germline CDR1 reads SGHRS; CDR2 reads YFSETQ. V was trimmed by 6 bases and J by 5 bases, leaving 18 bases between them. Here the CDR3 DNA reads TGCGCCAGCAACCTGCAGGTGAAAAGGAACAATGAGCAGTTCTTC. Its protein is CASNLQVKRNNEQFF.

This clonotype was detected only a few times. The chain recombines TRBV12-3 or TRBV12-4 with TRBJ1-4; a weak D match, TRBD1 (6 bases). The CDR3 has 14 residues. V shed 4 bases and J shed 7 bases, with 13 bases lying between them. This CDR3 is CASSSPGAIEKLFF. The CDR3 DNA sequence: TGTGCCAGCAGTTCACCGGGGGCAATTGAAAAACTGTTTTTT.

This clonotype was seen ten or more times. V and J are TRBV2 and TRBJ1-1; the D is unclear. Trimming took 5 bases from V and 8 from J, leaving 9 bases between them. CDR1 and CDR2 (germline): SNHLY, FYNNEI. The CDR3 consists of 11 residues. CDR3 protein: CASSFRGEAFF. The CDR3 nucleotides are TGTGCCAGCAGTTTTCGGGGAGAAGCTTTCTTT. The variable domain in full, with the rest retrieved from reference TRBV2 and TRBJ1-1, is EPEVTQTPSHQVTQMGQEVILRCVPISNHLYFYWYRQILGQKVEFLVSFYNNEISEKSEIFDDQFSVERPDGSNFTLKIRSTKLEDSAMYFCASSFRGEAFFGQGTRLTVV.

This clonotype came up a few times. The gene calls are TRBV7-9 and TRBJ2-5, with 8 bases lining up with TRBD2. CDR3 length equals 14 residues. The germline gives CDR1 SEHNR, CDR2 FQNEAQ (reference sequence). V was clipped by 5 bases and J by 5 bases; unmatched bases: 7. CDR3 DNA sequence: TGTGCCAGCAGCCGAACCGGGGGGGATGAGACCCAGTACTTC. Translating it yields CASSRTGGDETQYF.

V and J are TRBV5-1 and TRBJ1-1, with 10 bases identical to TRBD1. V dropped 3 bases and J dropped 4; count of bases not matched to a gene: 3. The germline V gene encodes CDR1 SGHRS and CDR2 YFSETQ. The length of the CDR3 is 14 residues. This CDR3 reads CASSWDRGSTEAFF. CDR3 bases: TGCGCCAGCAGCTGGGACAGGGGAAGCACTGAAGCTTTCTTT.

This clonotype has only a few counts. The rearrangement joins TRBV5-1 to TRBJ2-3, with TRBD2 as a possible D gene (5 bases). The V end lost 6 bases, the J end lost 5 bases, and 16 bases lay between the germline ends. Germline V CDR1 and CDR2: SGHRS, YFSETQ. This CDR3 comprises 14 residues. The CDR3 region has the DNA TGCGCCAGCATCTCCGAGCCGGGATTAGATACGCAGTATTTT. Its protein product is CASISEPGLDTQYF.

The CDR3 DNA follows: TGTGCCAGCAGCTTGCGGGGAACTAATGAAAAACTGTTTTTT. It translates to CASSLRGTNEKLFF. This chain connects TRBV7-9 to TRBJ1-4; D unresolved. The germline CDR1 and CDR2 sequences are SEHNR and FQNEAQ (reference sequence). V was pared by 3 bases and J by 1 base, with 6 bases between. This CDR3 contains 14 residues. Full variable domain (rest looked up from reference TRBV7-9 and TRBJ1-4): DTGVSQNPRHKITKRGQNVTFRCDPISEHNRLYWYRQTLGQGPEFLTYFQNEAQLEKSRLLSDRFSAERPKGSFSTLEIQRTEQGDSAMYLCASSLRGTNEKLFFGSGTQLSVL.

Comments on this clonotype: At one boundary the junction diverges from the germline segment, which might be a read error. The V gene is TRBV11-2, the J gene TRBJ2-3, with D tentatively TRBD2 (5 bases). Germline CDR1 is SGHAT and CDR2 is FQNNGV. The CDR3 loop spans 12 amino acids. The CDR3 nucleotides are TGTGCCAGCAGCCTCCTCGGGGATACGCGGTATTTT. The encoded protein is CASSLLGDTRYF.